A single sample gave rise to the 4 T cell receptor beta chains below, sequenced in a study of spatial heterogeneity in lung cancer. TCRdb analysed the 5' RACE reads with MiXCR anew, one entry per CDR3 protein. The sample records several thousand distinct CDR3 sequences, around 22% being singletons. Time point described: sample taken at primary tumor resection. The authors sequenced whole RNA from tumor, nontumor lung or frozen PBMC without sorting. Source: PBMCs, taken at surgery. These receptors originate from a female donor with early-stage non-small cell lung cancer.

This clonotype was counted between two and nine times. The library was built for alpha chains, so this beta chain is an off-target read and its size means little. The genes are TRBV28 and TRBJ2-5; 10 nucleotides line up with TRBD2. This CDR3 is 17 amino acids long. Trimming removed 3 bases from V and 2 bases from J; junction bases left unmatched: 9. Germline V gene lookup returns CDR1 MDHEN and CDR2 SYDVKM. The CDR3 region is CASSFPSGRALQETQYF. The CDR3, as DNA: TGTGCCAGCAGTTTCCCCAGCGGGAGGGCGTTACAAGAGACCCAGTACTTC.

Of note for this clonotype: This beta chain is a stray read from a library made for alpha chains; its abundance is not meaningful. This chain links TRBV11-2 with TRBJ2-7; weak D call: TRBD2 (6 bases). This CDR3 has 13 amino acids. Germline loops: CDR1 SGHAT, CDR2 FQNNGV. V was shortened by 5 bases and J by 13 bases, with 21 bases between the two germline ends. The CDR3: CASSPRPDYPRYF. CDR3 sequence (DNA): TGTGCCAGCAGCCCAAGACCGGACTACCCCCGTTACTTC.

By share, this clonotype ranks as medium-sized. Since the library was made to target alpha chains, this beta chain is a stray read and its abundance is not meaningful. The rearrangement links TRBV4-3 to TRBJ2-7, with no clear D. Germline V CDR1 and CDR2: LGHNA, YSLEER. Trimming removed 1 base from V and 2 bases from J, with 6 bases in between. CDR3 length: 13 amino acids. The CDR3 DNA reads as TGCGCCAGCAGCCAAGTGGTGGCCTACGAGCAGTACTTC. This codes for CASSQVVAYEQYF.

This clonotype showed up just a few times. This beta chain is an off-target read within a library intended for alpha chains, so its frequency means little. This chain uses TRBV5-4 with TRBJ2-5; D ambiguous. CDR3 length equals 13 residues. Germline V lookup: CDR1 SGHNT, CDR2 YYREEE (reference sequence). V lost 4 bases, J lost 3 bases, and 10 bases lay in between. CDR3: CASSPTPKETQYF. In nucleotides, the CDR3 is TGTGCCAGCAGCCCCACTCCAAAAGAGACCCAGTACTTC.